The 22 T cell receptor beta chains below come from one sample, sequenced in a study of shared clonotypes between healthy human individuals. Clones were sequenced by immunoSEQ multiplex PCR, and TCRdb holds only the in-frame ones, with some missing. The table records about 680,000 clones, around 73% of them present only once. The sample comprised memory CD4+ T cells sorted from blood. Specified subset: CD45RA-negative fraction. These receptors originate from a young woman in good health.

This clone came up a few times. The CDR3 nucleotides read TGTGCCAGCAGCTTAGAGGCCCCCTGGGGCGGGAGGGTAGATACGCAGTATTTT. Translated: CASSLEAPWGGRVDTQYF. This rearrangement joins TRBV11-2 to TRBJ2-3; TRBD2 matches at 9 bases. V dropped 0 bases and J dropped 5; count of bases not matched to a gene: 12. The CDR3 totals 18 residues. Per the germline V gene, CDR1 is SGHAT and CDR2 is FQNNGV.

This chain's CDR3 is CASSLDGGHDTEAFF. CDR3 bases: TGTGCCAGCAGCTTAGACGGGGGGCATGACACTGAAGCTTTCTTT. This chain joins TRBV7-8 and TRBJ1-1, with D possibly being TRBD1 (6 bases). Germline V CDR1 and CDR2: SGHVS, FQNEAQ. The V gene lost 1 base and the J gene lost 3 bases, with 12 bases spanning the gap. There are 15 residues in the CDR3.

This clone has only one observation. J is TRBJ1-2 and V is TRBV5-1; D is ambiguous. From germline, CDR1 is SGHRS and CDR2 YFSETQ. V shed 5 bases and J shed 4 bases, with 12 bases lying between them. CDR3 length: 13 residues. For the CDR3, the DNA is TGCGCCAGCAGTTCGACCGCAACCTATGGCTACACCTTC. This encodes CASSSTATYGYTF.

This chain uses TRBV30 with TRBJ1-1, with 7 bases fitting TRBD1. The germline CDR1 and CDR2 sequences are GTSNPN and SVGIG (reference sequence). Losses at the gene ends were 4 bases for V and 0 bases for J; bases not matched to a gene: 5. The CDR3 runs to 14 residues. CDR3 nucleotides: TGTGCCTGGACCAGGGGGGCGATGAACACTGAAGCTTTCTTT. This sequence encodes CAWTRGAMNTEAFF. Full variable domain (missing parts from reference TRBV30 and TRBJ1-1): SQTIHQWPATLVQPVGSPLSLECTVEGTSNPNLYWYRQAAGRGLQLLFYSVGIGQISSEVPQNLSASRPQDRQFILSSKKLLLSDSGFYLCAWTRGAMNTEAFFGQGTRLTVV.

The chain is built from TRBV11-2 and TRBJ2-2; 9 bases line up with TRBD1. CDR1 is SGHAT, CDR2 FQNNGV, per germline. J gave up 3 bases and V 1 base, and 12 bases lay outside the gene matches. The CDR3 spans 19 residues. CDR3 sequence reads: CASSLVGGWDRVDTGELFF. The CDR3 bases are TGTGCCAGCAGCTTAGTTGGTGGATGGGACAGGGTGGACACCGGGGAGCTGTTTTTT.

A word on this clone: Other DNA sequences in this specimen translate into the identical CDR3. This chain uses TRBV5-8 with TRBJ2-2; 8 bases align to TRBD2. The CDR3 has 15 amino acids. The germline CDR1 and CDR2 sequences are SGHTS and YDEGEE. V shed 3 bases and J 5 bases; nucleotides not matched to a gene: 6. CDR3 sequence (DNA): TGTGCCAGCAGCTCTGGACTAGCAGATACCGGGGAGCTGTTTTTT. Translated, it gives CASSSGLADTGELFF. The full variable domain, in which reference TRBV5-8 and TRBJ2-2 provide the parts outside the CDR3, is EAGVTQSPTHLIKTRGQQATLRCSPISGHTSVYWYQQALGLGLQFLLWYDEGEERNRGNFPPRFSGRQFPNYSSELNVNALELEDSALYLCASSSGLADTGELFFGEGSRLTVL.

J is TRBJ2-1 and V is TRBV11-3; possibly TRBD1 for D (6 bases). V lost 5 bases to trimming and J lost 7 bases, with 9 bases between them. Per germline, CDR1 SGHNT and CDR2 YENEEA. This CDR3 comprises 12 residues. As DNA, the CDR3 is TGTGCCAGCAGCGTCAGGGGTAATGAGCAGTTCTTC. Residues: CASSVRGNEQFF.

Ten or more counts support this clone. This CDR3 reads CASSLNRGEKLFF. CDR3 in DNA: TGCGCCAGCAGCTTAAACAGGGGAGAAAAACTGTTTTTT. The chain uses TRBV5-1 and TRBJ1-4, with 7 nucleotides matching TRBD1. Germline V gives CDR1 SGHRS, CDR2 YFSETQ. Trimming at V came to 2 bases and at J to 8 bases, leaving 3 bases not matched to a gene. The length of the CDR3 is 13 residues.

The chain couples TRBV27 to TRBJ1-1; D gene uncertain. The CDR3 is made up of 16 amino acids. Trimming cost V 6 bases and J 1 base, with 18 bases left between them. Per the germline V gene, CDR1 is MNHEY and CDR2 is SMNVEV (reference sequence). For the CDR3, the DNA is TGTGCCAGCAGAATATTAATGGGCTCAGGGAACACTGAAGCTTTCTTT. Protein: CASRILMGSGNTEAFF.

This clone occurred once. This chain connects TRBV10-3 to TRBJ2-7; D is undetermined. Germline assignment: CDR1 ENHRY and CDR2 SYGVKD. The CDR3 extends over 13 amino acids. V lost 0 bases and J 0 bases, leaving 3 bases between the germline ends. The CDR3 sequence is CAISESNSYEQYF. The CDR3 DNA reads TGTGCCATCAGTGAGTCAAACTCCTACGAGCAGTACTTC.

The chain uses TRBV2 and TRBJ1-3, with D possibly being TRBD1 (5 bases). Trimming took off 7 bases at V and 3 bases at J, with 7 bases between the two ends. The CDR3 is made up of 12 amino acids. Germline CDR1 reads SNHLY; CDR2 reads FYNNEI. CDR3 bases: TGTGCCAGCACCAGGGATGGAAACACCATATATTTT. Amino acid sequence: CASTRDGNTIYF.

Here the CDR3 reads CASSQGPNNEQFF. CDR3 sequence (DNA): TGTGCCAGCAGCCAGGGCCCCAACAATGAGCAGTTCTTC. The chain has TRBV11-2 and TRBJ2-1, with a tentative D call TRBD1 (5 bases). V lost 5 bases and J lost 5, with 10 bases in between. This CDR3 is built from 13 residues. From germline, CDR1 is SGHAT and CDR2 FQNNGV.

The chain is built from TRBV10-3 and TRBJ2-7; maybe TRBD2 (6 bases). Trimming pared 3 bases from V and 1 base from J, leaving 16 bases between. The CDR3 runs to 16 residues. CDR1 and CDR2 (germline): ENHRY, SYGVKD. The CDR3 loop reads CAISELGLALSYEQYF. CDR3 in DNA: TGTGCCATCAGTGAATTAGGTCTAGCGCTATCCTACGAGCAGTACTTC.

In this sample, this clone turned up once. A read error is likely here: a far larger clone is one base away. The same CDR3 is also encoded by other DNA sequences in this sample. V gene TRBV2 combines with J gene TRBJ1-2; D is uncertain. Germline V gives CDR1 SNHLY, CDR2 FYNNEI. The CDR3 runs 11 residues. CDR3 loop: CASSVGVGYTF. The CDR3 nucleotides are TGTGCCAGTAGTGTTGGGGTTGGCTACACCTTC.

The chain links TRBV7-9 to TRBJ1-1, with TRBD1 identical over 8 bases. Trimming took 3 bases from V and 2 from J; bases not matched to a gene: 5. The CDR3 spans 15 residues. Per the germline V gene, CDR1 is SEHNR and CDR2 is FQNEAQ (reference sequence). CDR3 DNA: TGTGCCAGCAGCTTGTCGACAGGGGTTAACACTGAAGCTTTCTTT. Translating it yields CASSLSTGVNTEAFF.

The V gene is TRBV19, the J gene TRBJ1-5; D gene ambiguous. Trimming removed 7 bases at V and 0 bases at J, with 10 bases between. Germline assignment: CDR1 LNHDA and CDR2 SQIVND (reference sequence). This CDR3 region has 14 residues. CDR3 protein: CASNEIFSNQPQHF. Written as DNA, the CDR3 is TGTGCCAGTAATGAGATCTTTAGCAATCAGCCCCAGCATTTT.

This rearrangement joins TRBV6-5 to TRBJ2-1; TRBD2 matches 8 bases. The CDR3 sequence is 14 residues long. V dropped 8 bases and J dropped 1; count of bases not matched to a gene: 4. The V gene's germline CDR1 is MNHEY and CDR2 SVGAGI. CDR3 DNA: TGTGCCAGCGGGACTAGGGATTCCTACAATGAGCAGTTCTTC. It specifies CASGTRDSYNEQFF.

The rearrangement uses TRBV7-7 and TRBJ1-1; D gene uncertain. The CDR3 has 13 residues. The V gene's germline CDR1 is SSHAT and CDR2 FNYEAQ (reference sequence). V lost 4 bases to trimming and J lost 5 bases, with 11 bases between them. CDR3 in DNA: TGTGCCAGCAGCTCAACGTTGCAGACTGAAGCTTTCTTT. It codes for CASSSTLQTEAFF.

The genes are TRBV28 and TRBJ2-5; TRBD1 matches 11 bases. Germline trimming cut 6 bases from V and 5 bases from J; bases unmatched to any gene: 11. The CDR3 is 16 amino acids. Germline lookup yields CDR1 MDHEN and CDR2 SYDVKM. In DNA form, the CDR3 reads TGTGCCAGCAGGCTCTTACGGGACAGGGGGGCGGAGACCCAGTACTTC. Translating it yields CASRLLRDRGAETQYF.

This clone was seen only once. CDR3 DNA sequence: TGTGCCACCAGCAGAGATCGGACAGGCCGGATTAATGAAAAACTGTTTTTT. Translating gives CATSRDRTGRINEKLFF. The V gene is TRBV15, the J gene TRBJ1-4, with TRBD1 matching over 7 bases. Germline values: CDR1 LNHNV, CDR2 YYDKDF (reference sequence). The CDR3 sequence is 17 residues long. J lost 4 bases, V lost 0 bases, and 8 bases had no gene match.

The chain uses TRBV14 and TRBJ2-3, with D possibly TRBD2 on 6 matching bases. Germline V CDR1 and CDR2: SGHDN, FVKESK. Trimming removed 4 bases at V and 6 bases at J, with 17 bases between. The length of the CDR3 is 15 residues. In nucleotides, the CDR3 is TGTGCCAGCAGCCCCGGTTGGCGGAGGGGTGATACGCAGTATTTT. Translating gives CASSPGWRRGDTQYF.

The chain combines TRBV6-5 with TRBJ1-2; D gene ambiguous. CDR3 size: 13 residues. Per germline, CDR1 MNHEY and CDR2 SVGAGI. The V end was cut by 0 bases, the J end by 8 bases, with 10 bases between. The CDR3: CASSYSIVEGYTF. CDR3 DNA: TGTGCCAGCAGTTACTCGATCGTCGAGGGCTACACCTTC.